This TCR beta chain is drawn from a study of T cell responses to AZD1222 COVID-19 vaccine. On this clone: What it recognizes is unknown.

Losses at the gene ends were 4 bases for V and 3 bases for J; bases not matched to a gene: 6. Germline V gene lookup returns CDR1 MNHEY and CDR2 SVGAGI. The CDR3 runs to 15 residues. Study results and caveats: No day 14 peak samples; only post-peak repertoires were characterized. The study identified only five to seven AZD1222 recipients as seropositive at baseline.

Libraries were prepared by immunoSEQ multiplex PCR; TCRdb keeps only in-frame clonotypes and omits some of them. The sample has around 87,000 clones, 70% to 90% seen once. The source was peripheral blood, collected on day 0 of AZD1222 vaccination. The chain combines TRBV6-5 with TRBJ2-1; 7 bases agree with TRBD1. The clonotype comes from an adult in good health. CDR3 loop: CASSWTGQIYNEQFF. CDR3 bases: TGTGCCAGCAGTTGGACGGGACAGATCTACAATGAGCAGTTCTTC.